Detailed here is one TCR beta chain. The antigen remains unidentified. Clones were sequenced by immunoSEQ multiplex PCR, and TCRdb holds only the in-frame ones, with some missing. The sample lists roughly 150,000 clones, approximately 89% occurring once. Germline V gene data show CDR1 as SGHNT and CDR2 as YENEEA. The CDR3 length is 15 residues. With 2 bases removed from V and 5 bases from J, the gap between germline ends came to 13 bases. The sample belongs to a study of T cell responses to AZD1222 COVID-19 vaccine. As for the study in general: Some second doses came at about 4 weeks and others at about 12 weeks; these were pooled.

General observations from the study: Just a handful of AZD1222 recipients tested seropositive at baseline. The reported proportion of spike-specific TCRs targeting unmutated variant regions was nearly half.

The source material was peripheral blood, sampled on day 0 of AZD1222 vaccination. This receptor was identified in an adult in good health. The chain combines TRBV11-3 with TRBJ2-1, with a possible D match to TRBD2 (6 bases). CDR3 sequence (DNA): TGTGCCAGCAGCTTATCACTAGCCCTTAACAATGAGCAGTTCTTC. Protein sequence: CASSLSLALNNEQFF.